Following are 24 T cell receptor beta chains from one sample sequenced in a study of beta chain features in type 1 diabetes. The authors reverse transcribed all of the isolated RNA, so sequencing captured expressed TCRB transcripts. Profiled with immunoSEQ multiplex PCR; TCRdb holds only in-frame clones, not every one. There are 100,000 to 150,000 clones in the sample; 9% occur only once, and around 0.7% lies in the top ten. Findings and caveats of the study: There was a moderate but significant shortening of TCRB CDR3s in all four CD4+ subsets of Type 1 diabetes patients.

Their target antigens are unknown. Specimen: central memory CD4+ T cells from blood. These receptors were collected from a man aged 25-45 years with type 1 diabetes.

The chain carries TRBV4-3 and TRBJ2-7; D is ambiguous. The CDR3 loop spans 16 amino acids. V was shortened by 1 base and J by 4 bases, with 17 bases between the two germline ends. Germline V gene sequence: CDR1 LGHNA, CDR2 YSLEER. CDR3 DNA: TGCGCCAGCAGCCAAGGTACAGCTACTTCCCCTTACGAGCAGTACTTC. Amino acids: CASSQGTATSPYEQYF.

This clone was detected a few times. The CDR3 region has the DNA TGTGCCAGCAGTTTCGGGCAAGGGGGAACTTACAATGAGCAGTTCTTC. Translated, it gives CASSFGQGGTYNEQFF. The rearrangement links TRBV27 to TRBJ2-1; D is perhaps TRBD1 (6 bases). This CDR3 region has 16 residues. Germline CDR1 reads MNHEY; CDR2 reads SMNVEV (reference sequence). V was pared by 3 bases and J by 4 bases, with 16 bases between.

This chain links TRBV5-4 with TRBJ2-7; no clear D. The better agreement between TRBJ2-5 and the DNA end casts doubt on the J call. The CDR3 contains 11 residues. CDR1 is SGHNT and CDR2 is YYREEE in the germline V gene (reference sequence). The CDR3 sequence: CASSWGETQYF. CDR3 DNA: TGTGCCAGCAGTTGGGGAGAGACCCAGTACTTC.

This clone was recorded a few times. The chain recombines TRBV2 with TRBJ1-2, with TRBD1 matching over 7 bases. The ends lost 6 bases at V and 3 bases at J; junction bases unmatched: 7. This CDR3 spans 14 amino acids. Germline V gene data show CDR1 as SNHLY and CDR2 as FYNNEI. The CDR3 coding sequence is TGTGCCAGCAGAGCTCGGGACAGTCACTATGGCTACACCTTC. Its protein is CASRARDSHYGYTF.

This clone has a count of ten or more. The CDR3 DNA follows: TGTGCCAGCAGTGACCAGCGGTACTACGAGCAGTACTTC. Translation: CASSDQRYYEQYF. This sequence joins TRBV2 and TRBJ2-7; possibly TRBD2 for D (5 bases). The ends were cut back, 3 bases at V and 3 bases at J, with 9 bases in the middle. CDR3 length: 13 amino acids. The germline V gene encodes CDR1 SNHLY and CDR2 FYNNEI.

The CDR3 spells CASKRGGQETQYF. In nucleotides, the CDR3 is TGTGCCAGCAAGAGGGGAGGGCAAGAGACCCAGTACTTC. This chain connects TRBV2 to TRBJ2-5; 7 bases map to TRBD2. The CDR3 consists of 13 residues. Germline V lookup: CDR1 SNHLY, CDR2 FYNNEI. The J segment lost 2 bases and the V segment lost 7 bases, leaving 4 bases of the junction unmatched.

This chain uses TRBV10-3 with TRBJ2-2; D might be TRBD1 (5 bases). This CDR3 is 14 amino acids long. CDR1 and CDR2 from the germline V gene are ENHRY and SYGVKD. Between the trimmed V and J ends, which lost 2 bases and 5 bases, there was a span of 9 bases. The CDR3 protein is CAISEAGKTGELFF. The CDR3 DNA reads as TGTGCCATCAGTGAGGCAGGGAAAACCGGGGAGCTGTTTTTT.

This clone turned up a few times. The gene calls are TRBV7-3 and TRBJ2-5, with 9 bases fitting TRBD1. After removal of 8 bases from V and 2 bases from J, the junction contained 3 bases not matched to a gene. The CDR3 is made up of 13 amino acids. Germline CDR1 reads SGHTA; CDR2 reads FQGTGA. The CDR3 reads CASGQGNQETQYF. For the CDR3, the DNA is TGTGCCAGCGGACAGGGGAATCAAGAGACCCAGTACTTC. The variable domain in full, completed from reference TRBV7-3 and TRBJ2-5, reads GAGVSQTPSNKVTEKGKYVELRCDPISGHTALYWYRQSLGQGPEFLIYFQGTGAADDSGLPNDRFFAVRPEGSVSTLKIQRTERGDSAVYLCASGQGNQETQYFGPGTRLLVL.

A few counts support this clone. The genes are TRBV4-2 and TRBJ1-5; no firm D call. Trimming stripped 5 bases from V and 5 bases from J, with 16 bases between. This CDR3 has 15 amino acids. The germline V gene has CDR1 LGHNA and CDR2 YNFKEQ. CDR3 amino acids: CASSTFAGGDQPQHF. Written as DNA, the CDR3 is TGTGCCAGCAGCACATTCGCCGGCGGAGATCAGCCCCAGCATTTT.

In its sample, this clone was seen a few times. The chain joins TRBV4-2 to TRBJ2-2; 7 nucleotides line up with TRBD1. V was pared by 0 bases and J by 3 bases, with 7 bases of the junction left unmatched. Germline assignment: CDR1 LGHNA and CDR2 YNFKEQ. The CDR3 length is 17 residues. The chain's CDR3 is CASSQDPGQSYTGELFF. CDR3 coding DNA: TGTGCCAGCAGCCAAGATCCGGGACAGAGTTACACCGGGGAGCTGTTTTTT.

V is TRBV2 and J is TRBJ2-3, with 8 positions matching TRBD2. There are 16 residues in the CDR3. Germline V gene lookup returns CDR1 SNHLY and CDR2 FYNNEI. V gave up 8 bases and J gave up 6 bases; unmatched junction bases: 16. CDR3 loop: CASGSEGSGGRDTQYF. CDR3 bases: TGTGCCAGCGGCTCGGAGGGGAGCGGGGGCAGGGATACGCAGTATTTT.

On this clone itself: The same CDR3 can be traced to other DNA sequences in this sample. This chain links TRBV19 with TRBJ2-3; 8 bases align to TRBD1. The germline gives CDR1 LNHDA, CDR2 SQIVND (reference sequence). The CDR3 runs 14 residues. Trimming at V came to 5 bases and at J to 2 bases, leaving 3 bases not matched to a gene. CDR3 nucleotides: TGTGCCAGTAGTCCCAGGGGGCACACAGATACGCAGTATTTT. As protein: CASSPRGHTDTQYF.

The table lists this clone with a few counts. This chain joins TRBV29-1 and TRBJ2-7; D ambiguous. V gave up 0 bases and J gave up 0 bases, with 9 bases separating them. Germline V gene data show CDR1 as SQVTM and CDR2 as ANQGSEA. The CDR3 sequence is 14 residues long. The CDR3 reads CSVEDTAISYEQYF. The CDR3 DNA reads TGCAGCGTTGAAGATACAGCCATCTCCTACGAGCAGTACTTC.

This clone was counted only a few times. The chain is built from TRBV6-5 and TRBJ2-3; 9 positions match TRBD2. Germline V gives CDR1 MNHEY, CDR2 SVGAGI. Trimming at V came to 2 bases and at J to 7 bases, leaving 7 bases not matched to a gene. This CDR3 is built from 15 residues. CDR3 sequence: CASSYTSGGRNTQYF. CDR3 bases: TGTGCCAGCAGTTACACCAGCGGGGGGAGAAATACGCAGTATTTT.

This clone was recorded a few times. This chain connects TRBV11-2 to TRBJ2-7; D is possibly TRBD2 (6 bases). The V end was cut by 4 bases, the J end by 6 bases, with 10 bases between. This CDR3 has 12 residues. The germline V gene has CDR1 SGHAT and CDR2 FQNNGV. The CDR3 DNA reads TGTGCCAGCAGCTCCCGGGGGACCGAGCAGTACTTC. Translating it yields CASSSRGTEQYF.

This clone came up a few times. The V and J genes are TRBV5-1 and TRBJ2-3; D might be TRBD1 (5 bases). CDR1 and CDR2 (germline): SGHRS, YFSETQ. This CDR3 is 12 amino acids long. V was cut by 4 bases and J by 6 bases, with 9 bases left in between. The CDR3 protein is CASSVDKDTQYF. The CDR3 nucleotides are TGCGCCAGCAGCGTGGACAAGGATACGCAGTATTTT.

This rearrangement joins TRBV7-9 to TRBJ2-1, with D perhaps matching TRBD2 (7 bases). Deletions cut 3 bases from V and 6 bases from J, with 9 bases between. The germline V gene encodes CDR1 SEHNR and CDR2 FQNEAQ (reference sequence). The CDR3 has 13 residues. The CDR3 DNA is TGTGCCAGCAGCTTCCGGGGGGCCAATGAGCAGTTCTTC. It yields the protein CASSFRGANEQFF.

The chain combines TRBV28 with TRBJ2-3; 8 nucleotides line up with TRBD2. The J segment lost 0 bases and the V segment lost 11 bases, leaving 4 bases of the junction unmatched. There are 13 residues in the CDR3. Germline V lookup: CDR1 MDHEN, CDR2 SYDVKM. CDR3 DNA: TGTGCCGGACGCGGGGGGAGCACAGATACGCAGTATTTT. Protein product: CAGRGGSTDTQYF.

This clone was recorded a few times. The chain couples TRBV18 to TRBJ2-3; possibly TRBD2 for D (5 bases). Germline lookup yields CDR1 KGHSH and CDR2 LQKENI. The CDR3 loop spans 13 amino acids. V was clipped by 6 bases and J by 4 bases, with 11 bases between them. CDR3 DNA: TGTGCCAGCTCGCCAGCGGTGGCAGATACGCAGTATTTT. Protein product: CASSPAVADTQYF.

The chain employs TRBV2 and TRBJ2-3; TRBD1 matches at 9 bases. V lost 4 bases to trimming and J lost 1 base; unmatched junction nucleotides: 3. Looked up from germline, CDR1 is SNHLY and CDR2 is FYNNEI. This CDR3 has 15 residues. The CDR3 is CASSARTGGTDTQYF. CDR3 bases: TGTGCCAGCAGTGCCCGGACAGGGGGCACAGATACGCAGTATTTT.

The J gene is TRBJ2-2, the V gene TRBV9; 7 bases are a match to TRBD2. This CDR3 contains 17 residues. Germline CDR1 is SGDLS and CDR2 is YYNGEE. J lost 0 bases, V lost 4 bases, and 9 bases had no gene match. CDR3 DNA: TGTGCCAGCAGCTTATCAAGCGGGGCCACGAACACCGGGGAGCTGTTTTTT. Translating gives CASSLSSGATNTGELFF.

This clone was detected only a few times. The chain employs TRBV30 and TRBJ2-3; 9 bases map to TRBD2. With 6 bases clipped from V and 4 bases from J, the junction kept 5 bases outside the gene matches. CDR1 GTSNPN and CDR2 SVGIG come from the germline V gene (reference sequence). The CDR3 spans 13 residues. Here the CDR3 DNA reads TGTGCCTGTCGTCTAGCGGGGCCAGATACGCAGTATTTT. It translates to CACRLAGPDTQYF. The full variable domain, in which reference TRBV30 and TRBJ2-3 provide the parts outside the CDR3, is SQTIHQWPATLVQPVGSPLSLECTVEGTSNPNLYWYRQAAGRGLQLLFYSVGIGQISSEVPQNLSASRPQDRQFILSSKKLLLSDSGFYLCACRLAGPDTQYFGPGTRLTVL.

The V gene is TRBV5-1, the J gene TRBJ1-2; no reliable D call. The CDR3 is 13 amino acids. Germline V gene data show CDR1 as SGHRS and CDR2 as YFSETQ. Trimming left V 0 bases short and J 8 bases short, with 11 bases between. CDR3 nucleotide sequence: TGCGCCAGCAGCTTGGCCAAGTACGGGGGCTACACCTTC. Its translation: CASSLAKYGGYTF.

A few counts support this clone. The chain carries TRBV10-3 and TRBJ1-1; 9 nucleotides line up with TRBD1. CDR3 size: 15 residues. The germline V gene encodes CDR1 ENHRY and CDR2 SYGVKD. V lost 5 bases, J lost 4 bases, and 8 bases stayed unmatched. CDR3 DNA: TGTGCCATCAGTAGTTGGACAGGGGATCTCACTGAAGCTTTCTTT. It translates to CAISSWTGDLTEAFF.